The 19 T cell receptor beta chains given below trace back to one sample, sequenced in a study of blood T cells in healthy people across ages. Then a second PCR, running roughly 7 to 11 cycles, was carried out with a sample-barcoded 5' primer and a J-beta primer mix. TCRdb re-called the 5' RACE reads with MiXCR, one entry per CDR3 protein. Of 1.5 million to 2 million distinct CDR3 sequences listed, 30% to 40% were seen once; the top ten hold over 9%. Sequenced sample: blood. The source of these receptors is a woman aged 25-40 years in good health.

This clonotype came up a few times. The chain employs TRBV3-1 and TRBJ2-4, with D perhaps matching TRBD2 (7 bases). The tail of the sequence fits TRBJ2-7 better, so the J call may be wrong. Germline values: CDR1 LGHDT, CDR2 YNNKEL (reference sequence). This CDR3 is 14 amino acids long. The CDR3 nucleotides are TGTGCCAGCAGCCCCGCCGCAGGGGAGGGCGAGCAGTACTTC. It encodes CASSPAAGEGEQYF.

The chain links TRBV5-4 to TRBJ2-7, with 10 bases matching TRBD2. Looked up from germline, CDR1 is SGHNT and CDR2 is YYREEE (reference sequence). The trim removed 4 bases at V and 3 bases at J, leaving 10 bases unmatched. There are 16 residues in the CDR3. CDR3 amino acids: CASSPWGAGGDYEQYF. CDR3 DNA: TGTGCCAGCAGCCCCTGGGGAGCGGGGGGGGACTACGAGCAGTACTTC.

This chain connects TRBV6-1 to TRBJ2-2, with a tentative D call TRBD2 (5 bases). V was cut by 2 bases and J by 8 bases, with 24 bases left in between. The CDR3 loop spans 18 amino acids. CDR1 and CDR2 from the germline V gene are MNHNS and SASEGT. CDR3 DNA: TGTGCCAGCAGTGAAATTGCAGATTTCGAGGGCAAATTGGGGGAGCTGTTTTTT. It encodes CASSEIADFEGKLGELFF.

The chain couples TRBV11-2 to TRBJ2-7; tentatively, D is TRBD2 (5 bases). The DNA end lines up better with TRBJ2-5; the J call may be wrong. This CDR3 contains 15 residues. Germline V gene lookup returns CDR1 SGHAT and CDR2 FQNNGV. CDR3 coding DNA: TGTGCCAGCAGCTTAGACCCGGGGTTTGGAGAGACCCAGTACTTC. This sequence encodes CASSLDPGFGETQYF.

About this clonotype itself: Germline and junction disagree at one end, which may indicate a read error. This chain joins TRBV5-1 and TRBJ1-1; no definite D call. Germline V gives CDR1 SGHRS, CDR2 YFSETQ. The CDR3 is made up of 13 amino acids. CDR3 protein: CASSLRPSTEAFF. Here the CDR3 DNA reads TGTGCCAGCAGTTTAAGACCGAGCACTGAAGCTTTCTTT.

The V call is TRBV15, the J call TRBJ2-5; D uncertain. Between the trimmed V and J ends, which lost 5 bases and 5 bases, there was a span of 15 bases. The CDR3 has 14 amino acids. Looked up from germline, CDR1 is LNHNV and CDR2 is YYDKDF (reference sequence). The CDR3 here is CATSADYVVETQYF. For the CDR3, the DNA is TGTGCCACCAGCGCGGATTACGTTGTCGAGACCCAGTACTTC.

This clonotype was counted a single time. The chain joins TRBV5-4 to TRBJ1-5, with unresolved D. This CDR3 is 13 amino acids long. CDR1 and CDR2 (germline): SGHNT, YYREEE (reference sequence). Trimming removed 0 bases at V and 9 bases at J, with 10 bases between. CDR3 region: CASSLGFGGPQHF. CDR3 coding DNA: TGTGCCAGCAGCTTGGGGTTTGGCGGGCCCCAGCATTTT.

This clonotype was seen a single time. Given the absence of the conserved phenylalanine or tryptophan at the CDR3 end, a read error is likely. V is TRBV10-3 and J is TRBJ2-1, with D perhaps TRBD2 (6 bases). Germline CDR1 and CDR2: ENHRY and SYGVKD. The CDR3 sequence is 15 residues long. V shed 0 bases and J shed 5 bases, with 11 bases lying between them. CDR3 loop: CAISESAGGNNEQFS. CDR3 bases: TGTGCCATCAGTGAGTCGGCTGGCGGGAACAATGAGCAGTTCTCC.

The gene calls are TRBV4-1 and TRBJ1-2; D not certain. The germline CDR1 and CDR2 sequences are MGHRA and YSYEKL. This CDR3 region has 14 residues. V gave up 6 bases and J gave up 2 bases, with 13 bases separating them. The CDR3 DNA is TGCGCCAGCAGAGTATTACATAACAACTATGGCTACACCTTC. Translation: CASRVLHNNYGYTF.

This clonotype was seen a handful of times. The chain combines TRBV7-2 with TRBJ2-2, with D perhaps matching TRBD1 or TRBD2 (5 bases each). Germline CDR1 and CDR2: SGHTA and FQGNSA. The CDR3 is 15 residues long. The V and J ends lost 0 bases and 6 bases respectively, with 11 bases between them. CDR3 amino acids: CASSLAGAGAGELFF. CDR3 nucleotides: TGTGCCAGCAGCTTAGCAGGGGCCGGGGCCGGGGAGCTGTTTTTT.

This clonotype showed up just a few times. The V gene is TRBV5-6, the J gene TRBJ2-1, with D perhaps given as TRBD1 or TRBD2 (5 bases each). CDR1 is SGHDT, CDR2 YYEEEE, per germline. The CDR3 is made up of 12 amino acids. The germline V and J ends were trimmed by 5 bases and 7 bases, with 10 bases remaining between them. The CDR3, as DNA: TGTGCCAGCAGTTGGGGGTGGAATGAGCAGTTCTTC. Its translation: CASSWGWNEQFF.

V is TRBV2 and J is TRBJ2-1, with 7 bases lining up with TRBD2. Germline CDR1 and CDR2: SNHLY and FYNNEI. The junction had 17 bases not matched to a gene; V was cut back by 9 bases and J by 12 bases. There are 14 residues in the CDR3. The CDR3 reads CASRAGPTSTGQFF. As DNA, the CDR3 is TGTGCCAGTAGAGCGGGACCCACGTCAACAGGGCAGTTCTTC.

The genes are TRBV3-1 and TRBJ2-1, with D unclear. CDR1 is LGHDT and CDR2 is YNNKEL in the germline V gene (reference sequence). Trimming left V 3 bases short and J 5 bases short, with 20 bases between. The CDR3 is 17 amino acids. The DNA for the CDR3 is TGTGCCAGCAGCCAGCCCACCCGGGCCGTAGGAAACAATGAGCAGTTCTTC. This codes for CASSQPTRAVGNNEQFF.

The chain joins TRBV5-1 to TRBJ1-2, with D perhaps matching TRBD1 (5 bases). From germline, CDR1 is SGHRS and CDR2 YFSETQ. V shed 0 bases and J shed 8 bases, with 14 bases lying between them. This CDR3 contains 14 residues. The CDR3 protein is CASSLDRVRDGYTF. For the CDR3, the DNA is TGCGCCAGCAGCTTGGACCGAGTCCGGGACGGCTACACCTTC.

This clonotype has more than one count but fewer than ten. This chain connects TRBV27 to TRBJ1-2; 7 positions agree with TRBD1. Germline V gene sequence: CDR1 MNHEY, CDR2 SMNVEV (reference sequence). The CDR3 covers 19 residues. V shed 1 base and J 0 bases; nucleotides not matched to a gene: 14. CDR3 protein: CASSLYRVPGQTSNYGYTF. The CDR3 DNA sequence: TGTGCCAGCAGTTTATACAGAGTACCGGGACAGACCTCTAACTATGGCTACACCTTC.

Regarding this clonotype: A junction end diverges from the germline sequence, so it may reflect a read error. The rearrangement links TRBV24-1 to TRBJ2-2; TRBD2 is a possible D gene (6 bases). CDR1 is KGHDR, CDR2 SFDVKD, per germline. This CDR3 is built from 17 residues. CDR3 coding DNA: TGTGCCGCCAGTGATCGCCTGGGACTCCGGAACACCGGGGAGCTGTTTTTT. Its translation: CAASDRLGLRNTGELFF.

The table lists this clonotype with a few counts. The V call is TRBV29-1, the J call TRBJ1-2; possibly TRBD1 for D (6 bases). Trimming cost V 2 bases and J 3 bases, with 19 bases left between them. Germline CDR1 reads SQVTM; CDR2 reads ANQGSEA. The CDR3 is 16 amino acids. CDR3: CSVESQGGPPDYGYTF. The CDR3 DNA sequence: TGCAGCGTTGAATCTCAAGGGGGGCCTCCAGACTATGGCTACACCTTC.

This chain connects TRBV3-1 to TRBJ2-7; tentatively, D is TRBD1 or TRBD2 (6 bases each). Trimming removed 6 bases from V and 0 bases from J, with 12 bases in between. Germline loops: CDR1 LGHDT, CDR2 YNNKEL (reference sequence). The CDR3 has 14 residues. CDR3 amino acids: CASRRDITSYEQYF. The CDR3 DNA reads TGTGCCAGCAGGCGGGACATCACCTCCTACGAGCAGTACTTC.

This clonotype turned up a few times. In DNA form, the CDR3 reads TGTGCCAGCAAACCTACCGGGACAGGGGCGTTTTGGACACCCCTCCACTTT. This sequence encodes CASKPTGTGAFWTPLHF. The genes are TRBV27 and TRBJ1-6; TRBD1 aligns across 10 bases. The J segment lost 11 bases and the V segment lost 7 bases, leaving 17 bases of the junction unmatched. CDR3 size: 17 residues. The germline V gene has CDR1 MNHEY and CDR2 SMNVEV (reference sequence).